This T cell receptor (beta chain) was observed in a study of CD8 T cells in ankylosing spondylitis. TCRdb re-derived calls from the 5' RACE reads in MiXCR, one entry per CDR3 protein. This table has roughly 400,000 distinct CDR3 sequences, 20% to 25% appearing once. Study-level findings and limits: According to the report, clones linked to the disease were significantly enriched in matched synovial fluid samples taken from ankylosing spondylitis patients. What seemed typical of ankylosing spondylitis blood was a TCR beta motif built from about 8 highly homologous variants.

V lost 0 bases, J lost 4 bases, and 12 bases lay in between. The CDR3 length is 15 residues. Germline V gene sequence: CDR1 SEHNR, CDR2 FQNEAQ (reference sequence). This clonotype has only a few counts. Its antigen is unknown. The receptor was derived from a male donor with ankylosing spondylitis. The sequenced material came from blood, either unsorted or a sorted T cell fraction (not recorded which). V is TRBV7-9 and J is TRBJ1-1; D not resolved. The chain's CDR3 is CASSLARSSVTEAFF. The CDR3, as DNA: TGTGCCAGCAGCTTAGCAAGGTCATCGGTCACTGAAGCTTTCTTT.